Included here is one T cell receptor beta chain sequence, with context. This sample stems from a study of monozygotic twins with inflammatory bowel disease. Looked up from germline, CDR1 is KGHDR and CDR2 is SFDVKD. The CDR3 runs to 12 residues. TCRdb re-analyzed the 5' RACE reads; it lists each CDR3 protein once, without DNA. The repertoire shows over 110,000 distinct CDR3 sequences; the top ten hold 2.4%. The rearrangement uses TRBV24-1 and TRBJ1-1; TCRdb designates TRBD1, a call that cannot be tested without DNA. The TCR comes from a human donor with ulcerative colitis or Crohn's disease, or a healthy co-twin of an affected twin (not recorded which). The specimen sequenced was blood. The CDR3 reads CATRGPGTEAFF.